The T cell receptor beta chain described here comes from a study of cytomegalovirus exposure and HLA in healthy donors. Study outcomes and limitations: The study put 160 or so TCR beta chains on its list as cytomegalovirus-associated.

A few counts support this clone. The antigen remains undetermined. The PCR used 60 Vbeta and 13 Jbeta primers. Original processing notes: About 9.9 million shared chains were among roughly 81 million unique TCR beta chains counted in a later analysis. Here immunoSEQ multiplex PCR was the method, and the copy in TCRdb shows in-frame clones only, minus some. V and J calls and clone size come straight from that table; D and trimming were deduced from the DNA. The sample has approximately 110,000 clones; 13% to 15% are singletons. The sequenced sample consisted of PBMCs. This clonotype was sampled from a female donor in good health and CMV-seronegative.

For the CDR3, the DNA is TGTGCCAGCAGTCCCCTCCGGGGGGCGCCCAGAAGGTACGAGCAGTACTTC. It codes for CASSPLRGAPRRYEQYF. The chain is built from TRBV28 and TRBJ2-7; D might be TRBD2 (7 bases). The CDR3 covers 17 residues. The germline V and J ends were trimmed by 5 bases and 4 bases, with 24 bases remaining between them. Germline V gives CDR1 MDHEN, CDR2 SYDVKM.